This T cell receptor beta chain was recorded in a study of neurological immune-mediated disorders. Notes on the study in general: Private repertoires in all groups were suggested, as expanded clones shared no CDR3 amino acid sequences across subjects. The greatest degree of TCR clonal expansion was observed in HTLV-1-associated myelopathy, with the lowest in multiple sclerosis, below that of healthy controls.

5'RACE employing 10-nucleotide random UMIs yielded the cDNA. MiXCR, run by TCRdb on the 5' RACE reads, gives a single entry per CDR3 protein. The sample consists of approximately 89,000 distinct CDR3 sequences, 13% of them appearing once. The sample's time point: longitudinal time-point 2. Unsorted libraries used 2 million PBMCs kept at -80 degrees C. There are 11 residues in the CDR3. Germline V CDR1 and CDR2: LGHDT, YNNKEL (reference sequence). V lost 1 base and J lost 6, with 2 bases in between. This clonotype came up many times. Antigen: not known. The sequenced sample was PBMCs. The clonotype originates from a female donor with HTLV-1-associated myelopathy (HAM/TSP). The chain recombines TRBV3-1 with TRBJ2-3; D uncertain. In nucleotides, the CDR3 is TGTGCCAGCAGCCAAGTCGATACGCAGTATTTT. Translated, it gives CASSQVDTQYF.